These 21 T cell receptor beta chains came from one sample sequenced in a study of shared clonotypes between healthy human individuals. Clones were sequenced by immunoSEQ multiplex PCR, and TCRdb holds only the in-frame ones, with some missing. The repertoire holds over a million clones, with approximately 98.5% as singletons. The sample taken for sequencing was naive CD4+ T cells sorted from blood. The subset denotes: CD45RA+ positively selected. Receptors were obtained from a man aged 30-40 years in good health.

The gene calls are TRBV5-1 and TRBJ2-1; TRBD2 agrees at 7 bases. The V segment lost 0 bases and the J segment 9 bases; nucleotides outside the gene matches: 12. The CDR3 has 16 residues. In germline, CDR1 is SGHRS, CDR2 YFSETQ. CDR3 bases: TGCGCCAGCAGCTTGGCCTTGACTAGCAATACGGGTGAGCAGTTCTTC. Translation gives CASSLALTSNTGEQFF.

This chain links TRBV4-3 with TRBJ2-7, with D possibly TRBD1 on 6 matching bases. V lost 2 bases and J lost 0, with 8 bases in between. In germline, CDR1 is LGHNA, CDR2 YSLEER. This CDR3 is built from 14 residues. As DNA, the CDR3 is TGCGCCAGCAGCCAAACAGGGAGCTCCTACGAGCAGTACTTC. This encodes CASSQTGSSYEQYF.

This chain joins TRBV10-1 and TRBJ2-1; D uncertain. This CDR3 spans 15 amino acids. The V gene lost 0 bases and the J gene lost 6 bases, with 12 bases spanning the gap. CDR1 and CDR2 from the germline V gene are WNHNN and SYGVQD (reference sequence). The CDR3: CASSESTGWANEQFF. The CDR3 bases are TGCGCCAGCAGTGAGTCGACGGGTTGGGCCAATGAGCAGTTCTTC.

The chain employs TRBV7-8 and TRBJ1-3, with D perhaps TRBD1 (6 bases). The CDR3 totals 17 residues. Germline CDR1 reads SGHVS; CDR2 reads FQNEAQ. Trimming took off 4 bases at V and 0 bases at J, with 16 bases between the two ends. The CDR3 bases are TGTGCCAGCAGCTCTCGAGGGGGATCGAGCTCTGGAAACACCATATATTTT. Translated, it gives CASSSRGGSSSGNTIYF.

The chain carries TRBV6-4 and TRBJ1-5, with D unclear. V lost 9 bases to trimming and J lost 3 bases, with 15 bases between them. Germline V lookup: CDR1 MRHNA, CDR2 SNTAGT. The CDR3 has 14 residues. The CDR3: CARPDPVDNQPQHF. The CDR3, as DNA: TGTGCCAGACCTGATCCGGTAGACAATCAGCCCCAGCATTTT.

Concerning this clone itself: Additional DNA sequences in this sample encode the identical CDR3. The V gene is TRBV5-1, the J gene TRBJ2-7, with 7 bases fitting TRBD1. The germline gives CDR1 SGHRS, CDR2 YFSETQ. The trim removed 0 bases at V and 2 bases at J, leaving 2 bases unmatched. The CDR3 is 14 amino acids. CDR3 protein: CASSLGQGAYEQYF. CDR3 bases: TGCGCCAGCAGCTTGGGTCAGGGGGCCTACGAGCAGTACTTC. Looking up the rest from reference TRBV5-1 and TRBJ2-7 gives the full variable domain: KAGVTQTPRYLIKTRGQQVTLSCSPISGHRSVSWYQQTPGQGLQFLFEYFSETQRNKGNFPGRFSGRQFSNSRSEMNVSTLELGDSALYLCASSLGQGAYEQYFGPGTRLTVT.

This clone appeared once. The chain recombines TRBV5-4 with TRBJ2-7; 11 bases agree with TRBD2. Trimming took 3 bases from V and 4 from J; bases not matched to a gene: 9. Germline values: CDR1 SGHNT, CDR2 YYREEE (reference sequence). The CDR3 sequence is 16 residues long. CDR3 region: CASSSIAGGSSYEQYF. Here the CDR3 DNA reads TGTGCCAGCAGCTCGATAGCGGGAGGGTCCTCATACGAGCAGTACTTC.

The chain couples TRBV5-1 to TRBJ1-1, with D possibly TRBD1 on 6 matching bases. CDR1 SGHRS and CDR2 YFSETQ come from the germline V gene. The CDR3 covers 18 residues. V was pared by 1 base and J by 1 base, with 20 bases between. In DNA form, the CDR3 reads TGCGCCAGCAGCTTGATGTTTCGGGGGCGGGGTTCGAACACTGAAGCTTTCTTT. Translating it yields CASSLMFRGRGSNTEAFF.

This chain uses TRBV10-1 with TRBJ2-1, with 8 bases identical to TRBD2. V dropped 0 bases and J dropped 10; count of bases not matched to a gene: 11. The CDR3 extends over 16 amino acids. CDR1 and CDR2 (germline): WNHNN, SYGVQD (reference sequence). Here the CDR3 reads CASSESEGLAGGEQFF. CDR3 sequence (DNA): TGCGCCAGCAGTGAGTCGGAGGGTCTAGCGGGTGGCGAGCAGTTCTTC.

This CDR3 is CAWSRSYNEQFF. CDR3 in DNA: TGTGCCTGGAGTAGATCGTACAATGAGCAGTTCTTC. The chain carries TRBV30 and TRBJ2-1; no firm D call. The germline V and J ends were trimmed by 2 bases and 4 bases, with 6 bases remaining between them. Germline V gene sequence: CDR1 GTSNPN, CDR2 SVGIG (reference sequence). The CDR3 has 12 residues.

The chain uses TRBV6-6 and TRBJ1-1; D not resolved. CDR1 and CDR2 (germline): MNHNY, SVGAGI (reference sequence). Trimming cost V 5 bases and J 0 bases, with 10 bases left between them. This CDR3 is 14 amino acids long. CDR3 region: CASSPRDLNTEAFF. DNA of the CDR3: TGTGCCAGCAGTCCACGCGATTTGAACACTGAAGCTTTCTTT.

This chain connects TRBV19 to TRBJ1-1; D is ambiguous. CDR3 size: 11 residues. V lost 6 bases and J 7 bases, leaving 9 bases between the germline ends. CDR1 is LNHDA and CDR2 is SQIVND in the germline V gene (reference sequence). This chain's CDR3 is CASRWGGEAFF. DNA for the CDR3: TGTGCCAGTAGGTGGGGAGGTGAAGCTTTCTTT.

The gene calls are TRBV6-6 and TRBJ1-2, with a weak D call TRBD1 (5 bases). V dropped 8 bases and J dropped 1 base, with 14 bases sitting between them. The CDR3 loop spans 14 amino acids. The germline V gene encodes CDR1 MNHNY and CDR2 SVGAGI (reference sequence). CDR3 protein: CASSLGVVNYGYTF. CDR3 DNA sequence: TGTGCCAGCTCATTGGGGGTGGTTAACTATGGCTACACCTTC.

The genes are TRBV30 and TRBJ2-7; D may be TRBD1 or TRBD2 (5 bases each). The CDR3 extends over 14 amino acids. Germline CDR1 is GTSNPN and CDR2 is SVGIG (reference sequence). V lost 0 bases, J lost 4 bases, and 13 bases lay in between. CDR3 DNA sequence: TGTGCCTGGAGTGTACGGGGCGGGCGATACGAGCAGTACTTC. Its protein is CAWSVRGGRYEQYF. Full variable domain (missing parts from reference TRBV30 and TRBJ2-7): SQTIHQWPATLVQPVGSPLSLECTVEGTSNPNLYWYRQAAGRGLQLLFYSVGIGQISSEVPQNLSASRPQDRQFILSSKKLLLSDSGFYLCAWSVRGGRYEQYFGPGTRLTVT.

The CDR3 loop is CASSDPGTGGTRYF. The CDR3 coding sequence is TGTGCCAGCAGTGACCCCGGGACAGGGGGTACACGGTACTTC. The chain is built from TRBV6-1 and TRBJ2-5, with 11 bases aligning to TRBD1. The CDR3 has 14 amino acids. Germline V lookup: CDR1 MNHNS, CDR2 SASEGT. The V segment lost 3 bases and the J segment 13 bases; nucleotides outside the gene matches: 10.

V is TRBV2 and J is TRBJ2-7, with D hard to call. V was shortened by 6 bases and J by 6 bases, with 9 bases between the two germline ends. Germline CDR1 is SNHLY and CDR2 is FYNNEI. CDR3 length equals 11 residues. The CDR3 sequence: CASRSLREQYF. As DNA, the CDR3 is TGTGCCAGCAGGTCTCTCCGCGAGCAGTACTTC.

The J gene is TRBJ2-2, the V gene TRBV2; D gene ambiguous. The V gene lost 3 bases and the J gene lost 5 bases, with 13 bases spanning the gap. Germline V CDR1 and CDR2: SNHLY, FYNNEI. This CDR3 region has 15 residues. This CDR3 is CASSDPGEITGELFF. In nucleotides, the CDR3 is TGTGCCAGCAGTGACCCAGGAGAGATTACCGGGGAGCTGTTTTTT.

This chain connects TRBV5-1 to TRBJ2-2; D is unclear. This CDR3 region has 13 residues. V was trimmed by 3 bases and J by 4 bases, leaving 7 bases between them. Germline lookup yields CDR1 SGHRS and CDR2 YFSETQ. The CDR3: CASSSIPTGELFF. CDR3 nucleotides: TGCGCCAGCAGCTCGATTCCCACCGGGGAGCTGTTTTTT.

The V and J genes are TRBV18 and TRBJ2-6, with D possibly matching TRBD2 (6 bases). Germline V CDR1 and CDR2: KGHSH, LQKENI. The CDR3 runs to 18 residues. V lost 3 bases, J lost 0 bases, and 15 bases lay in between. This CDR3 is CASSPMGTGRSGANVLTF. The CDR3 nucleotides read TGTGCCAGCTCACCTATGGGGACTGGCCGCTCTGGGGCCAACGTCCTGACTTTC.

This clone was seen only once. The same CDR3 also results from other DNA sequences found in this sample. J is TRBJ1-2 and V is TRBV10-3; no reliable D call. CDR3 length: 13 residues. Trimming pared 4 bases from V and 1 base from J, leaving 7 bases between. CDR1 and CDR2 from the germline V gene are ENHRY and SYGVKD. The CDR3 nucleotides are TGTGCCATCAGTGGGCAGGTTAACTATGGCTACACCTTC. As protein: CAISGQVNYGYTF.

V is TRBV19 and J is TRBJ2-7; D is unresolved. The CDR3 totals 16 residues. Germline V gives CDR1 LNHDA, CDR2 SQIVND (reference sequence). Trimming took off 0 bases at V and 3 bases at J, with 15 bases between the two ends. CDR3 coding DNA: TGTGCCAGTAGTATAGATCACTTGACGCGACACTACGAGCAGTACTTC. Translated: CASSIDHLTRHYEQYF.